This T cell receptor beta chain came from a study of blood T cells in healthy people across ages. Study-wide points: As age increased, TCR beta diversity per million T cells fell in a roughly linear fashion.

The authors ran a second PCR of 7 to 11 cycles using a sample-barcoded 5' primer and a J-beta primer mix. One entry per CDR3 protein results from TCRdb running MiXCR on the 5' RACE reads. Counted here are around 990,000 distinct CDR3 sequences, 35% to 40% occurring once; the ten biggest clones make up less than 15%. In the case of this clonotype: Its target is not known.

The TCR originated in a man aged 18 to 29 in good health. Source material: blood.

CDR3 bases: TGTGCCAGTAGTGAACAGGCCCGCAATCAGCCCCAGCATTTT. It encodes CASSEQARNQPQHF. The V and J genes are TRBV19 and TRBJ1-5; tentatively, D is TRBD1 (5 bases). This CDR3 contains 14 residues. The V end was cut by 5 bases, the J end by 2 bases, with 10 bases between. From germline, CDR1 is LNHDA and CDR2 SQIVND (reference sequence).